This TCR beta chain appears in the sequencing data of a study of shared clonotypes between healthy human individuals (dated by TCRdb to about 2020). Turning to the overall study: The cohort comprised a couple of women and a few men aged 18 to 49 years. For each donor, CD4 naive and CD4 memory were each run on three plates, CD8 naive on two plates, and CD8 memory on one plate. Between about 0.94 and 8.9 billion PBMCs per donor were obtained by leukapheresis. Different laboratories and diverse techniques were used to prepare libraries and sequence TCR repertoires, to increase sequencing depth and limit assay-specific biases. The study deeply sequenced blood TCR repertoires of about five healthy adults to estimate repertoire size and the extent of clonotype sharing between individuals. The full study reports these points: Across several donors, around 5.4% of naive CD4, 3% to 3.5% of naive CD8, about 2.3% of memory CD4, and approximately 0.4% of memory CD8 clonotypes were shared. Pairwise subsampling led to the expectation that sequencing depth would affect the degree of clonotype sharing among donors. Naive subsets generally had larger estimated clonotype richness than memory subsets. Higher generation probabilities were observed for clonotypes shared by all four sorted-subset donors than for non-shared clonotypes. The small number of donors limited the genetic and exposure-history diversity represented. Only blood was sampled, and tissue TCR repertoires likely differ from those in blood. Incomplete sequencing was indicated by rarefaction of sorted-subset datasets, despite the large sequencing depth.

Including the terminal cysteine and phenylalanine, the CDR3 comprises 16 residues. The sequence is cut down to CDR3 DNA, 48 bases in frame from base 1. From a lookup of the germline V gene, CDR1 and CDR2 are MDHEN and SYDVKM. Clipping removes 4 bases from V and 4 bases from J, with 12 as the unmatched junction base count. CD8 naive samples were CD45RO-negative cells positively selected for CCR7, giving a CD45RA+CCR7+ population that excluded TemRA cells. Donors were healthy HIV-negative adults with no recently reported acute infections or vaccinations. Every donor was a Caucasian adult residing in Nashville, Tennessee, USA. After blood collection by leukapheresis, PBMCs were isolated using Ficoll-Histopaque density gradient centrifugation and then cryopreserved in the vapor phase of liquid nitrogen. Purity and quantity of every magnetically sorted T cell population were checked by analytical flow cytometry. From each sorted fraction, genomic DNA was isolated and quantified by UV absorbance on a Nanodrop 2000c.

This clone has a single count. Which antigen it targets is not known. No base qualities exist here, and no much larger clone lies one base off it. Using the deep immunoSEQ assay, TCR CDR3 regions were amplified from genomic DNA by multiplex PCR. Genomic DNA extracted from each cell subset was distributed evenly over all wells of several immunoSEQ 96-well plates, and each plate served as one replicate. For sorted subsets, each replicate PCR was loaded with around 200 ng genomic DNA, equivalent to some 31,000 T cell genomes. The purified libraries were quantified using a Qubit 3.0 fluorometer, sized with a Bioanalyzer 2100, and then quantified again using the KAPA Library Quantification kit. A separate single-read 150-cycle Illumina NextSeq 550 flow cell was used to sequence each immunoSEQ 96-well plate. The study's own analysis went as follows. Because the immunoSEQ output held only junctional sequences and lacked quality scores, the filtering could not match the filtering applied to full-length reads. Sequences were annotated with PyIR, a Python wrapper for IgBLAST v1.9, and V/J genes and CDR3 were assigned using IMGT germline references. Reads were removed for weak V/J assignments (E-value above 1e-6), missing CDR3, stop codons, out-of-frame junctions, or ambiguous translated residues. V3J clonotypes were defined as sequences sharing the same inferred V gene, J gene, and CDR3 amino acid sequence. Percentage overlap between repertoires was calculated by dividing the number of shared unique clonotypes by the size of the smaller repertoire. RTK rarefaction, the Chao1 estimator, and Recon v2.1 estimates of unobserved clonotypes were used to assess repertoire richness. Generation probabilities were computed with OLGA for all TCRbeta clonotypes obtained by the gDNA method from four donors. TCRdb re-hosts the immuneACCESS table, in-frame sequences only. Its copies lack some clones; in the studies checked, an unresolved V gene accounts for under half of them, and the cause for the rest is not known. V and J calls and clone size are those listed in that table; D and trimming were worked out from the DNA. In all, the sample holds 2 million to 2.5 million clones, and roughly 94% of those were seen once. About 1.1% of the sample rests with the top ten.

This receptor was identified in a man younger than 35 in good health. The rearrangement combines TRBV28 with TRBJ2-5, and TRBD2 matches 7 of the central bases. The sample taken for sequencing was naive CD8+ T cells sorted from blood. In light of the paper, this sample's cell subset or site label describes: CD45RA+CCR7+. At the DNA level, the sequence is TGTGCCAGCAGTTCCTCCCGGGAAGCGGGGTTAGAGACCCAGTACTTC. This gives the protein CASSSSREAGLETQYF.